This TCR beta chain was recorded in a study of Ad26.COV2.S vaccination and SARS-CoV-2 variants. As to treatment: 19 received Ad26.COV2.S at low or high dose, single or two shots; about 5 received placebo; per-sample allocation not given. The samples date from day 63 after the first vaccine or placebo injection. Donor was an adult aged 18-55 years in Boston. The data were produced by immunoSEQ multiplex PCR, yet TCRdb's version contains in-frame clones alone and is incomplete. The sample has 450,000 to 550,000 clones, 89% seen once. This CDR3 is 14 amino acids long. V shed 0 bases and J shed 3 bases, with 10 bases lying between them. CDR1 and CDR2 from the germline V gene are SGHRS and YFSETQ.

The receptor comes from a person aged 18-60 years who received the Ad26.COV2.S COVID-19 vaccine or a placebo. The chain combines TRBV5-1 with TRBJ2-7, with D perhaps being TRBD1 or TRBD2 (5 bases each). The starting material was peripheral blood, obtained in a trial of Ad26.COV2.S vaccine versus placebo. CDR3 sequence (DNA): TGCGCCAGCAGCTTGGATAGGGACCTCTACGAGCAGTACTTC. It is translated as CASSLDRDLYEQYF.